The T cell receptor beta chain described here comes from a study of T-cell reconstitution after alpha-beta-depleted transplantation in children. General study points: Reported findings indicate that, about two months after transplant, alpha-beta T cells came from several hundred expanded clones, which were derived from non-depleted graft cells.

Unique molecular identifiers were used to barcode this TCRbeta library. TCRdb re-analysed the PCR reads in MiXCR, keeping a single row per CDR3 protein. The sample has about 98,000 distinct CDR3 sequences; under 9% are singletons. This CDR3 is 14 amino acids long. Concerning this clonotype: Its antigen remains unknown. This may stem from a read error, because a much larger clone lies one nucleotide away.

This material consisted of PBMCs, taken before TCRalphabeta/CD19-depleted stem cell transplant. The gene calls are TRBV12-3 or TRBV12-4 and TRBJ2-3, with D hard to call. The receptor's source is a boy aged 2 to 10 with acute lymphoblastic leukemia, due to receive a stem cell transplant. The CDR3 DNA is TGTGACAGCAGTTTTATTGTGGGCACAGATACGCAGTATTTT. Its protein product is CDSSFIVGTDTQYF.